By proportion, the clone carrying this TCR beta chain is medium-sized. Amplification of TCR beta used genomic DNA extracted from peripheral blood. After removal of 3 bases from V and 3 bases from J, the junction contained 5 bases not matched to a gene. This CDR3 is built from 14 residues. Germline CDR1 DFQATT, CDR2 SNEGSKA (reference sequence). A mixed TRB-A/B primer pool amplified rearranged TRB by multiplex touch-down PCR. TCRdb called the multiplex PCR reads again in MiXCR, with one record for every CDR3 protein. Here the sample spans 2,000 to 3,000 distinct CDR3 sequences, about 35% being singletons. This sample is part of a study of T cell repertoires in aging, cancer and after chemotherapy.

The specimen sequenced was blood. This chain links TRBV20-1 with TRBJ2-7; 10 positions match TRBD2. The clonotype comes from a human donor with a solid tumor. The DNA for the CDR3 is TGCAGTGCTAGGTCCCTAGCGGGGGTCTACGAGCAGTACTTC. Residues: CSARSLAGVYEQYF.